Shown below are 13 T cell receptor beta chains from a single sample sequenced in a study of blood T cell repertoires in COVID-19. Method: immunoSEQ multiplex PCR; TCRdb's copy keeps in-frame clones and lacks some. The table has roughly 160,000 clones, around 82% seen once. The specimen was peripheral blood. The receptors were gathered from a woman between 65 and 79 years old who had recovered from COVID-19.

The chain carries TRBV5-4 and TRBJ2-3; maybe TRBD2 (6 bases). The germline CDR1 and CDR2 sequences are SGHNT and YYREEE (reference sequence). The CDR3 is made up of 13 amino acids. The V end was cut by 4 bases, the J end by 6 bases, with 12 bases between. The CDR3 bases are TGTGCCAGCAGCCCCACTAGCCACGATACGCAGTATTTT. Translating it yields CASSPTSHDTQYF.

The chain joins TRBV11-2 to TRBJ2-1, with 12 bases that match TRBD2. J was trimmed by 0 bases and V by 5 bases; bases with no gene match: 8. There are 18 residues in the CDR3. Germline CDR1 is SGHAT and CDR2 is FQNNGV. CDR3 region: CASSLGLAGTPSYNEQFF. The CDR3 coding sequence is TGTGCCAGCAGCCTGGGACTAGCGGGTACACCCTCCTACAATGAGCAGTTCTTC.

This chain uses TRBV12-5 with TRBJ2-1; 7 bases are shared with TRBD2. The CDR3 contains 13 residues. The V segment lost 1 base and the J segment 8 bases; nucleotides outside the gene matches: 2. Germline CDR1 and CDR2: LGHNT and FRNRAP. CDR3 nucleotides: TGTGCTAGTGGTTTGGGGGCGGGGGATGAGCAGTTCTTC. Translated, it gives CASGLGAGDEQFF.

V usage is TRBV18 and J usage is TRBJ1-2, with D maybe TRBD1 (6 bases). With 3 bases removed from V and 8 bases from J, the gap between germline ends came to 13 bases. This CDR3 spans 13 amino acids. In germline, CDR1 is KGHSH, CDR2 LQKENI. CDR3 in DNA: TGTGCCAGCTCACCGCCGAGGGGGGGCGGCTACACCTTC. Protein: CASSPPRGGGYTF.

CDR3 in amino acids: CAWSVGLRAYEQYF. CDR3 coding DNA: TGTGCCTGGAGTGTGGGGCTCCGGGCCTACGAGCAGTACTTC. This chain connects TRBV30 to TRBJ2-7; tentatively, D is TRBD1 (5 bases). The germline gives CDR1 GTSNPN, CDR2 SVGIG (reference sequence). The CDR3 totals 14 residues. The V gene lost 0 bases and the J gene lost 2 bases, with 11 bases spanning the gap.

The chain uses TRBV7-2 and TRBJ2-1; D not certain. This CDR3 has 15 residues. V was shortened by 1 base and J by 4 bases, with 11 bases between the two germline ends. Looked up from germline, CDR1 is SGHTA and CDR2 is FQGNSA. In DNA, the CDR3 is TGTGCCAGCAGCTTAGAGTGGGCAGGTTACAATGAGCAGTTCTTC. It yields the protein CASSLEWAGYNEQFF.

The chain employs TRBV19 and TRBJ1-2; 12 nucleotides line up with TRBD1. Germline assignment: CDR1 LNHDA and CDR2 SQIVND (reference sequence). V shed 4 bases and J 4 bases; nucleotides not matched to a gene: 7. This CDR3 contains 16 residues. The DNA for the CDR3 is TGTGCCAGTAGTACCCGGGACAGGGGGCCCTCCTATGGCTACACCTTC. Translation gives CASSTRDRGPSYGYTF. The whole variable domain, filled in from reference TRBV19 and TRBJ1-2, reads DGGITQSPKYLFRKEGQNVTLSCEQNLNHDAMYWYRQDPGQGLRLIYYSQIVNDFQKGDIAEGYSVSREKKESFPLTVTSAQKNPTAFYLCASSTRDRGPSYGYTFGSGTRLTVV.

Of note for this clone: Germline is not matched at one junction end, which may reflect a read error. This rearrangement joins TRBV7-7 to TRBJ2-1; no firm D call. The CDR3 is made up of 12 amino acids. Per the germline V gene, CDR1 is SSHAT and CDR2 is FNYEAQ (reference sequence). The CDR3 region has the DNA TGTGCTAGCAGCTCCGCGGACAATGAGCAGTTCTTC. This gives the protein CASSSADNEQFF.

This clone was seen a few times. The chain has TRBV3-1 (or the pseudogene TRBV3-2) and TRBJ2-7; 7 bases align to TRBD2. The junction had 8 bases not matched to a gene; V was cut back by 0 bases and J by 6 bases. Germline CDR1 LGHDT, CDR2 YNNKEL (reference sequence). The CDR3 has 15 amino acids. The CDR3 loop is CASSQDPLAAFEQYF. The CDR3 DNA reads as TGTGCCAGCAGCCAAGATCCCCTAGCGGCCTTCGAGCAGTACTTC.

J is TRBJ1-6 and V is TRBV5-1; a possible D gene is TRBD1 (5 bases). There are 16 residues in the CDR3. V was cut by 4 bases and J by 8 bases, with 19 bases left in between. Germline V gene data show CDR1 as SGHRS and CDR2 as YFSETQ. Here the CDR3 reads CASSPGAGTGDSPLHF. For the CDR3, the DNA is TGCGCCAGCAGCCCCGGGGCGGGGACCGGGGATTCACCCCTCCACTTT.

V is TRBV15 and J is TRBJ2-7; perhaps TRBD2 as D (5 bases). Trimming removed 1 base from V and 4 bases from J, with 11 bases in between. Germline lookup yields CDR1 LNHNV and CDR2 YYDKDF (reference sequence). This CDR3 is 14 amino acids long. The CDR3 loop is CATSRGGPMYEQYF. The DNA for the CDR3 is TGTGCCACCAGCAGAGGAGGGCCTATGTACGAGCAGTACTTC.

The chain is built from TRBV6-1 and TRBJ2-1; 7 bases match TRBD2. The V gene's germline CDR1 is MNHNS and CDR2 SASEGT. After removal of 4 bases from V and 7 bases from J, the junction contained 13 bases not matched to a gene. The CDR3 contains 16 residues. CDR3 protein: CASSGGRGSGVNEQFF. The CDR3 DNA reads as TGTGCCAGCAGTGGGGGTAGAGGGAGCGGGGTAAATGAGCAGTTCTTC.

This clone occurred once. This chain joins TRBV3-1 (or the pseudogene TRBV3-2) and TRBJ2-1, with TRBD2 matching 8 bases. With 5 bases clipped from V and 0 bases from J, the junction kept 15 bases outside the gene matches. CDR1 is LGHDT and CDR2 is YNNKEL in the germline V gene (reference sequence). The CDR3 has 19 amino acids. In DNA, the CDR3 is TGTGCCAGCAGCACCGGGGTGGCGGGGGGTTACAGCTCCTACAATGAGCAGTTCTTC. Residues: CASSTGVAGGYSSYNEQFF.